The source of this TCR beta chain is a study of blood T cells in healthy people across ages (dated by TCRdb to between 2014 and 2016). Looking at the study overall: In model experiments, template switching captured about one uniquely barcoded TCR beta cDNA molecule for every two T cells. Age-related changes in TCR beta repertoire diversity were measured in the study by deep sequencing normalized with unique cDNA molecular identifiers. The donors were divided into four age groups: young (average approximately 16 years), middle-aged (about 40), aged (roughly 66) and long-lived (82). To avoid experimental bias, donors of different ages were distributed randomly across sequencing lanes. Using the same blood draw, the study looked at two additional independent replicas of 1 million unique cDNA reads for two donors, one aged 18 to 30 and the other aged 80 or older.

Summary of the overall study and its limitations: The long-lived group showed more naive CD4+ T cells, fewer expanded clones and increased TCR diversity than the aged group, suggesting age selection. The CMV infection status of donors was not known, potentially confounding age-related changes in expanded clonotypes. A strong correlation was found between observed TCR beta diversity and the percentage of naive T cells measured by flow cytometry. Observed TCR beta diversity per million T cells fell roughly linearly with age, and a significant reduction was already apparent by age roughly 41. Bulk unsorted PBMC profiling prevented conclusive comparison of naive and antigen-experienced compartments. Estimates of total diversity based on one million sequenced T cells were considered lower bounds and underestimates.

Libraries were built with 5' RACE. Sequencing took place on an Illumina HiSeq 2500. A second about 7 to 11 cycle PCR used a sample-barcoded 5' primer and a J-beta primer mix. A template-switch 5' adaptor carrying 12 random nucleotides introduced a unique molecular identifier onto each TCR beta cDNA molecule. Each sample yielded at least 2.5 million CDR3-containing paired-end reads. First-strand cDNA was synthesized from all RNA with the Mint cDNA synthesis kit, primed by a TRBC-specific oligonucleotide. Following uracil-DNA glycosylase treatment, a first 18-cycle PCR with universal primers M1SS and BC2_uni_R was performed on all cDNA. On the study's bioinformatics: For normalization, 1 million high-quality reads were randomly selected from each sample, with every read carrying a distinct molecular identifier. Instead of being binned into consensus sequences, reads with shared molecular identifiers were discarded. MiTCR, run with a Q25 quality threshold and the strictest error-elimination algorithm, handled CDR3 identification, clonotype clustering and error correction. A nonparametric unseen species model with Euler transformation was used to estimate lower-bound total TCR beta diversity. The public reads were quality trimmed at Q25 with fastp and then assembled into clones with MiXCR by TCRdb, keeping productive beta chains. Rows matching on CDR3 protein sequence are summarized as one entry with the most common DNA and genes. TCRdb, not the original authors, processed these V and J calls. Within this sample are over 500,000 distinct CDR3 sequences, with approximately 52% of them counted one time only. The biggest ten clones account for about 13% of the sample.

The sample holds many counts of this clonotype. The clone's antigen remains unknown. No base qualities exist here, and no much larger clone lies one base off it. The germline V gene (reference sequence) sets CDR1 to MNHEY and CDR2 to SMNVEV. The CDR3 runs 17 amino acids, cysteine and phenylalanine included. Only CDR3 DNA remains: 51 bases, in frame from the first base. Trimming costs V 6 bases and J 2 bases, and their ends lie 21 bases apart. The approximately 39 donors, aged about 6 to 100 years, were systemically healthy Caucasian individuals from Russia. Ten milliliters of peripheral blood were drawn from each donor into EDTA-treated Vacutainer tubes. PBMCs were isolated by Ficoll-Paque density-gradient centrifugation, with at least 7 million obtained per sample. Total RNA was extracted from PBMCs with Trizol reagent, with at least 6 micrograms obtained per sample. For every donor, an aliquot of PBMCs went through flow cytometry to measure the percentages of naive CD45RAhigh/CD27high T cells.

This receptor was obtained from a woman older than 75 in good health. This sequence uses TRBV27 and TRBJ2-3, with TRBD2 as a weak D call on 6 bases. The sequencing input was blood. The CDR3 loop reads CASSYLALPGDTDTQYF. Read as DNA, the sequence is TGTGCCAGCAGCTACCTAGCGCTCCCTGGGGACACAGATACGCAGTATTTT.